These T cell receptor beta chains were read from a single sample in a study of T cell repertoires in cytomegalovirus infection. From the reads, TCRdb called clonotypes with MiXCR, one entry per CDR3 protein. Of some 230,000 distinct CDR3 sequences in the sample, 20% to 25% were seen once. The sample taken for sequencing was CD8+ T cells from PBMCs. These receptor sequences come from a human donor in good health (CMV status not recorded). Some clones in this sample may be carry-over from other donors' samples. CDR3s include the opening cysteine and the closing phenylalanine or tryptophan. D genes are given only for firm matches. Not every row has a clone size; where given, it reads once, few, many or a size class.

V,size,J,D,CDR3,DNA
TRBV27,many,TRBJ2-3,.,CASSRTSTDTQYF,TGTGCCAGCAGCCGAACAAGCACAGATACGCAGTATTTT
TRBV7-3,.,TRBJ2-1,.,CASSLPATSAEQFF,TGTGCCAGCAGCTTACCCGCCACTAGTGCCGAGCAGTTCTTC
TRBV11-2,once,TRBJ2-1,TRBD1,CASSLGIVRGNNEQFF,TGTGCCAGCAGCTTAGGGATAGTCAGGGGGAACAATGAGCAGTTCTTC
TRBV6-1,few,TRBJ2-1,TRBD1,CASRDGQVNEQFF,TGTGCCAGCAGAGACGGACAGGTAAATGAGCAGTTCTTC
TRBV7-8,few,TRBJ2-5,.,CASSLAGGGQETQYF,TGTGCCAGCAGCTTAGCGGGGGGCGGCCAAGAGACCCAGTACTTC
TRBV28,.,TRBJ1-6,TRBD1,CASNDPGQGANPYNSPLHF,TGTGCCAGCAACGACCCCGGGCAGGGGGCGAACCCCTATAATTCACCCCTCCACTTT
TRBV19,once,TRBJ2-2,.,CAIRIGAGNTGELFF,TGTGCCATTCGAATCGGGGCGGGGAACACCGGGGAGCTGTTTTTT
TRBV9,.,TRBJ2-3,.,CASSVGGSDTQYF,TGTGCCAGCAGCGTAGGAGGATCGGATACGCAGTATTTT
TRBV20-1,few,TRBJ1-6,TRBD1,CSAHRGTGDVSPLHF,TGCAGTGCCCACCGTGGGACAGGGGATGTATCACCCCTCCACTTT
TRBV28,many,TRBJ1-5,TRBD1,CASTSGTGAWSLGNQPQHF,TGTGCCAGTACTTCCGGGACAGGGGCGTGGAGTTTGGGCAATCAGCCCCAGCATTTT
TRBV19,few,TRBJ1-4,.,CASSIRTSGEKLFF,TGTGCCAGTAGTATTCGGACTTCGGGGGAAAAACTGTTTTTT
TRBV9,many,TRBJ2-5,TRBD1,CASNRGGETQYF,TGTGCCAGCAACAGGGGCGGAGAGACCCAGTACTTC
TRBV7-4,.,TRBJ2-7,TRBD2,CASRLGGQLGEQYF,TGTGCCAGCAGGTTGGGAGGGCAGCTAGGCGAGCAGTACTTC
TRBV7-6,many,TRBJ1-6,.,CASSLGVGADSPLHF,TGTGCCAGCAGCTTGGGGGTCGGGGCAGATTCACCCCTCCACTTT
TRBV28,.,TRBJ1-1,.,CASSLIGKDTEAFF,TGTGCCAGCAGTTTAATAGGTAAGGACACTGAAGCTTTCTTT
TRBV2,few,TRBJ1-1,.,CASSVFEGGNTEAFF,TGTGCCAGCAGTGTTTTCGAGGGGGGGAACACTGAAGCTTTCTTT
TRBV10-2,.,TRBJ2-6,.,CASSSSGANVLTF,TGCGCCAGCAGCAGCTCTGGGGCCAACGTCCTGACTTTC
TRBV20-1,.,TRBJ2-5,.,CSARDYNQETQYF,TGCAGTGCTAGAGATTACAACCAAGAGACCCAGTACTTC
TRBV20-1,.,TRBJ1-1,.,CSARDWGNTEAFF,TGCAGTGCTAGAGATTGGGGGAACACTGAAGCTTTCTTT
TRBV4-1,few,TRBJ2-1,TRBD1,CASSLTQGSYNEQFF,TGCGCCAGCAGCCTAACACAGGGGTCCTACAATGAGCAGTTCTTC
TRBV12-3/TRBV12-4,few,TRBJ2-1,TRBD2,CASTLGGLGAGEQFF,TGTGCCAGCACCTTAGGGGGACTAGGGGCCGGTGAGCAGTTCTTC
TRBV7-6,.,TRBJ2-5,.,CASSPGLLETQYF,TGTGCCAGCAGCCCCGGTCTTCTGGAGACCCAGTACTTC